The 20 T cell receptor beta chains below were found in one sample sequenced in a study of blood T cell repertoires in COVID-19. Produced via immunoSEQ multiplex PCR; TCRdb's table is partial and in-frame only. The sample has 200,000 to 250,000 clones, around 86% seen once. Sequenced: peripheral blood. These receptors were obtained from a man aged 30-40 years who had recovered from COVID-19.

The chain uses TRBV19 and TRBJ1-2; D is undetermined. The CDR3 runs to 14 residues. The germline V gene encodes CDR1 LNHDA and CDR2 SQIVND (reference sequence). Trimming left V 5 bases short and J 2 bases short, with 12 bases between. DNA for the CDR3: TGTGCCAGTAGTGGTCTAACGGGGAACTATGGCTACACCTTC. Protein sequence: CASSGLTGNYGYTF.

The rearrangement uses TRBV19 and TRBJ2-6, with D maybe TRBD1 (6 bases). The germline gives CDR1 LNHDA, CDR2 SQIVND (reference sequence). V lost 4 bases and J 4 bases, leaving 11 bases between the germline ends. This CDR3 has 15 residues. CDR3 amino acids: CASSRTGSGANVLTF. CDR3 DNA: TGTGCCAGTAGTAGAACAGGGTCAGGGGCCAACGTCCTGACTTTC.

The chain carries TRBV30 and TRBJ2-1; D may be TRBD1 (6 bases). CDR1 and CDR2 (germline): GTSNPN, SVGIG (reference sequence). Trimming left V 2 bases short and J 3 bases short, with 14 bases between. This CDR3 contains 15 residues. The CDR3 region has the DNA TGTGCCTGGAGTCCCCGGACAGACCTCTACAATGAGCAGTTCTTC. Residues: CAWSPRTDLYNEQFF. Filled out from reference TRBV30 and TRBJ2-1, the complete variable domain reads SQTIHQWPATLVQPVGSPLSLECTVEGTSNPNLYWYRQAAGRGLQLLFYSVGIGQISSEVPQNLSASRPQDRQFILSSKKLLLSDSGFYLCAWSPRTDLYNEQFFGPGTRLTVL.

The chain joins TRBV7-6 to TRBJ2-1; the match to TRBD1 covers 8 bases. The ends lost 2 bases at V and 7 bases at J; junction bases unmatched: 13. This CDR3 is built from 17 residues. CDR1 is SGHVS and CDR2 is FNYEAQ in the germline V gene. The CDR3 sequence: CASSLWLFTGGRNEQFF. CDR3 DNA: TGTGCCAGCAGCTTATGGCTGTTTACAGGGGGTAGGAATGAGCAGTTCTTC.

This clone was observed a few times. The chain joins TRBV2 to TRBJ2-2; TRBD1 might be the D (6 bases). The CDR3 consists of 13 residues. Trimming removed 11 bases from V and 3 bases from J, with 13 bases in between. CDR1 is SNHLY, CDR2 FYNNEI, per germline. CDR3 in DNA: TGTGCCGGAGAACAGGGCGACACCGGGGAGCTGTTTTTT. Protein: CAGEQGDTGELFF.

V and J are TRBV5-1 and TRBJ2-3, with 9 bases identical to TRBD1. The CDR3 length is 15 residues. Germline CDR1 and CDR2: SGHRS and YFSETQ. The V and J ends lost 7 bases and 0 bases, in that order; junction bases with no gene match: 6. The CDR3 loop reads CASLTGGPSTDTQYF. In DNA, the CDR3 is TGCGCCAGCCTGACAGGGGGACCAAGCACAGATACGCAGTATTTT.

The chain recombines TRBV2 with TRBJ1-4; D is ambiguous. Germline V lookup: CDR1 SNHLY, CDR2 FYNNEI. V lost 9 bases to trimming and J lost 0 bases, with 14 bases between them. The CDR3 has 15 residues. In nucleotides, the CDR3 is TGTGCCAGTTCAGATCCCCTTGCAACTAATGAAAAACTGTTTTTT. Protein product: CASSDPLATNEKLFF.

This clone was found once. The chain is built from TRBV6-2 or TRBV6-3 and TRBJ2-2, with no clear D. With 3 bases removed from V and 4 bases from J, the gap between germline ends came to 12 bases. The V gene's germline CDR1 is MNHEY and CDR2 SVGEGT. The CDR3 consists of 15 residues. The CDR3 is CASSYIVRRTGELFF. CDR3 nucleotide sequence: TGTGCCAGCAGTTATATAGTGAGGCGCACCGGGGAGCTGTTTTTT.

This clone came up once. The rearrangement uses TRBV5-1 and TRBJ2-5; maybe TRBD2 (5 bases). The CDR3 is 14 amino acids. The germline V gene has CDR1 SGHRS and CDR2 YFSETQ. V was trimmed by 0 bases and J by 5 bases, leaving 11 bases between them. The chain's CDR3 is CASSLEQSGETQYF. CDR3 nucleotides: TGCGCCAGCAGCTTGGAACAGTCGGGGGAGACCCAGTACTTC.

V and J are TRBV24-1 and TRBJ2-2; tentative D call: TRBD2 (7 bases). Germline CDR1 KGHDR, CDR2 SFDVKD. V was shortened by 1 base and J by 2 bases, with 13 bases between the two germline ends. This CDR3 comprises 17 residues. The CDR3 here is CATSDFQGGGNTGELFF. DNA of the CDR3: TGTGCCACCAGTGATTTCCAGGGAGGGGGAAACACCGGGGAGCTGTTTTTT.

The V gene is TRBV5-4, the J gene TRBJ2-5; 8 bases align to TRBD2. Trimming removed 3 bases from V and 4 bases from J; junction bases left unmatched: 11. The length of the CDR3 is 16 residues. Germline V gene data show CDR1 as SGHNT and CDR2 as YYREEE (reference sequence). Here the CDR3 DNA reads TGTGCCAGCAGCTCCAACGGGGGGGGCTCGGCAGAGACCCAGTACTTC. Translated: CASSSNGGGSAETQYF.

The chain couples TRBV6-5 to TRBJ1-5, with 9 bases aligning to TRBD1. With 2 bases clipped from V and 11 bases from J, the junction kept 13 bases outside the gene matches. Germline CDR1 and CDR2: MNHEY and SVGAGI. This CDR3 contains 16 residues. CDR3 coding DNA: TGTGCCAGCAGTTACGACAGGGGGACGGTGAAATCCGCCCAGCATTTT. It yields the protein CASSYDRGTVKSAQHF.

The chain couples TRBV3-1 (or the pseudogene TRBV3-2) to TRBJ2-5, with 8 nucleotides matching TRBD2. Germline V CDR1 and CDR2: LGHDT, YNNKEL (reference sequence). J was trimmed by 4 bases and V by 5 bases; bases with no gene match: 21. The CDR3 is made up of 19 amino acids. This chain's CDR3 is CASSFTSGGDDAPGETQYF. CDR3 sequence (DNA): TGTGCCAGCAGCTTTACCAGCGGGGGCGATGATGCCCCGGGAGAGACCCAGTACTTC.

The rearrangement links TRBV25-1 to TRBJ2-7; no firm D call. V gave up 2 bases and J gave up 0 bases, with 11 bases separating them. This CDR3 region has 15 residues. Germline V gene lookup returns CDR1 MGHDK and CDR2 SYGVNS. DNA of the CDR3: TGTGCCAGCAGTGAACCTACCGAAAGCTCCTACGAGCAGTACTTC. This codes for CASSEPTESSYEQYF.

The CDR3 region has the DNA TGCAGTGCTAGTTATGCCAGGGTGAACACCGGGGAGCTGTTTTTT. Amino acids: CSASYARVNTGELFF. The chain joins TRBV20-1 to TRBJ2-2; TRBD1 might be the D (5 bases). The CDR3 extends over 15 amino acids. The germline V gene encodes CDR1 DFQATT and CDR2 SNEGSKA (reference sequence). Trimming cost V 3 bases and J 1 base, with 12 bases left between them.

The rearrangement uses TRBV24-1 and TRBJ1-4, with TRBD1 as a possible D gene (5 bases). Germline-derived CDR1 and CDR2 are KGHDR and SFDVKD. Trimming took off 5 bases at V and 4 bases at J, with 13 bases between the two ends. The CDR3 contains 15 residues. The CDR3 is CATSARSGDNEKLFF. CDR3 nucleotides: TGTGCCACCAGTGCTCGTTCGGGGGATAATGAAAAACTGTTTTTT.

V and J are TRBV6-2 or TRBV6-3 and TRBJ1-3; D uncertain. Germline V lookup: CDR1 MNHEY, CDR2 SVGEGT. V was pared by 2 bases and J by 2 bases, with 7 bases between. The length of the CDR3 is 14 residues. The CDR3 sequence: CASSYVRPGNTIYF. In nucleotides, the CDR3 is TGTGCCAGCAGTTACGTCAGGCCTGGAAACACCATATATTTT.

This clone was seen a handful of times. The genes are TRBV7-9 and TRBJ1-1, with D unclear. This CDR3 has 12 amino acids. V lost 5 bases and J 5 bases, leaving 9 bases between the germline ends. In germline, CDR1 is SEHNR, CDR2 FQNEAQ (reference sequence). The CDR3 coding sequence is TGTGCCAGCAGCCTACGGGTAACTGAAGCTTTCTTT. It translates to CASSLRVTEAFF.

The chain joins TRBV6-6 to TRBJ2-6, with D perhaps matching TRBD2 (8 bases). This CDR3 region has 22 residues. With 5 bases removed from V and 0 bases from J, the gap between germline ends came to 29 bases. Per germline, CDR1 MNHNY and CDR2 SVGAGI (reference sequence). CDR3 sequence (DNA): TGTGCCAGCAGTCGGATGAAGGGTTTAGCGGGGACAGTTCTCTCTGGGGCCAACGTCCTGACTTTC. Encoded protein: CASSRMKGLAGTVLSGANVLTF.

Note on this clone: At one end, the junction sequence differs from germline, possibly due to a read error. V gene TRBV3-1 (or the pseudogene TRBV3-2) combines with J gene TRBJ1-3, with 7 bases fitting TRBD1. Germline V gives CDR1 LGHDT, CDR2 YNNKEL (reference sequence). The CDR3 extends over 11 amino acids. This chain's CDR3 is CASSQGQTMHF. The CDR3 region has the DNA TGTGCCAGCAGCCAGGGACAGACCATGCATTTT.